Each of the 16 T cell receptor beta chains below was sequenced from the same sample in a study of CD8+ T cells in alopecia areata. Following RNA extraction, reverse transcription yielded cDNA that acted as the sequencing template. TCRdb keeps only in-frame clones here, not all; method: immunoSEQ multiplex PCR. The sample shows 150,000 to 200,000 clones, around three fifths of them seen only once. Sample treatment: oral pan-JAK inhibitor, 5-10 mg twice daily. Sequenced here: CD4+ T cells sorted from blood, sampled between weeks 47 and 50, from a patient treated with tofacitinib. These TCRs come from a human donor with alopecia areata.

CDR3 bases: TGTGCTAGTGGTTTGGTTGTCGGGGCCGCAGCTAGTTACCAAGAGACCCAGTACTTC. Its protein is CASGLVVGAAASYQETQYF. This rearrangement joins TRBV12-5 to TRBJ2-5; the D call may be TRBD1 or TRBD2 (5 bases each). Germline V gene sequence: CDR1 LGHNT, CDR2 FRNRAP. CDR3 length: 19 residues. Trimming left V 0 bases short and J 0 bases short, with 20 bases between.

The genes are TRBV10-1 and TRBJ2-3; tentative D call: TRBD2 (7 bases). The CDR3 is 13 amino acids. Trimming cost V 10 bases and J 4 bases, with 15 bases left between them. CDR1 WNHNN and CDR2 SYGVQD come from the germline V gene (reference sequence). In DNA form, the CDR3 reads TGCGCCACCGGGGGGCTTTCGGCAGATACGCAGTATTTT. Translating it yields CATGGLSADTQYF.

This clone was seen more than once but under ten times. The chain combines TRBV7-2 with TRBJ2-3; tentatively, D is TRBD1 or TRBD2 (5 bases each). CDR1 and CDR2 from the germline V gene are SGHTA and FQGNSA. Between the trimmed V and J ends, which lost 5 bases and 1 base, there was a span of 13 bases. The CDR3 sequence is 15 residues long. CDR3 nucleotides: TGTGCCAGCAGCCTCTCGGGGCAGGGCACAGATACGCAGTATTTT. Encoded protein: CASSLSGQGTDTQYF.

The rearrangement links TRBV6-5 to TRBJ1-1; D is undetermined. The CDR3 is made up of 13 amino acids. The germline CDR1 and CDR2 sequences are MNHEY and SVGAGI. V lost 6 bases to trimming and J lost 2 bases, with 10 bases between them. CDR3 residues: CASRIGPNTEAFF. The DNA of the CDR3 is TGTGCCAGCAGGATCGGACCCAACACTGAAGCTTTCTTT.

This chain links TRBV30 with TRBJ2-3; 8 bases are shared with TRBD2. The CDR3 loop spans 16 amino acids. Germline lookup yields CDR1 GTSNPN and CDR2 SVGIG (reference sequence). V was pared by 4 bases and J by 5 bases, with 14 bases of the junction left unmatched. DNA of the CDR3: TGTGCCTGGACGGAGCCCAGCGGGGGTAGGATAGATACGCAGTATTTT. Translating it yields CAWTEPSGGRIDTQYF.

This clone appeared many times. This rearrangement joins TRBV7-9 to TRBJ2-7; D tentatively fits TRBD1 or TRBD2 (5 bases each). Trimming cost V 3 bases and J 7 bases, with 10 bases left between them. CDR1 and CDR2 (germline): SEHNR, FQNEAQ (reference sequence). The CDR3 totals 12 residues. CDR3: CASSLGPLEQYF. The CDR3, as DNA: TGTGCCAGCAGCTTGGGACCCCTGGAGCAGTACTTC.

This sequence joins TRBV29-1 and TRBJ2-1; no clear D gene. The CDR3 has 11 residues. The germline CDR1 and CDR2 sequences are SQVTM and ANQGSEA. Trimming stripped 7 bases from V and 4 bases from J, with 8 bases between. The CDR3 loop reads CSATQYNEQFF. The CDR3 DNA reads as TGCAGCGCGACACAGTACAATGAGCAGTTCTTC.

This clone was recorded only once. V usage is TRBV9 and J usage is TRBJ2-3; D is undetermined. CDR3 length equals 14 residues. CDR1 is SGDLS, CDR2 YYNGEE, per germline. Trimming pared 0 bases from V and 1 base from J, leaving 6 bases between. CDR3 coding DNA: TGTGCCAGCAGCGTAGGCAGCGGCACAGATACGCAGTATTTT. This translates into CASSVGSGTDTQYF.

This clone has a handful of counts. This chain uses TRBV12-5 with TRBJ1-6; 7 bases align to TRBD1. Germline V gene data show CDR1 as LGHNT and CDR2 as FRNRAP. The J segment lost 2 bases and the V segment lost 0 bases, leaving 1 base of the junction unmatched. The CDR3 has 16 residues. The CDR3 spells CASGLVGTAYNSPLHF. The CDR3 DNA is TGTGCTAGTGGTTTGGTAGGGACAGCCTATAATTCACCCCTCCACTTT. Looking up the rest from reference TRBV12-5 and TRBJ1-6 gives the full variable domain: DARVTQTPRHKVTEMGQEVTMRCQPILGHNTVFWYRQTMMQGLELLAYFRNRAPLDDSGMPKDRFSAEMPDATLATLKIQPSEPRDSAVYFCASGLVGTAYNSPLHFGNGTRLTVT.

The rearrangement uses TRBV9 and TRBJ1-2; a weak D match, TRBD1 (5 bases). Trimming pared 6 bases from V and 6 bases from J, leaving 9 bases between. From germline, CDR1 is SGDLS and CDR2 YYNGEE. The CDR3 has 11 amino acids. The CDR3 bases are TGTGCCAGCACCCGGGACGATGGCTACACCTTC. This translates into CASTRDDGYTF.

The CDR3 region has the DNA TGCAGCGTTGAAAACCTTATACGACGAGTGAACACTGAAGCTTTCTTT. Its protein is CSVENLIRRVNTEAFF. The genes are TRBV29-1 and TRBJ1-1; no reliable D call. The CDR3 sequence is 16 residues long. V dropped 2 bases and J dropped 0 bases, with 16 bases sitting between them. Germline CDR1 and CDR2: SQVTM and ANQGSEA.

This clone was found once. The V gene is TRBV4-3, the J gene TRBJ1-5; D gene uncertain. Looked up from germline, CDR1 is LGHNA and CDR2 is YSLEER. This CDR3 is 16 amino acids long. V gave up 1 base and J gave up 5 bases, with 15 bases separating them. The CDR3 here is CASSQVLGFRDQPQHF. The CDR3 nucleotides are TGCGCCAGCAGCCAAGTGTTGGGTTTTAGGGATCAGCCCCAGCATTTT.

This clone was observed a few times. The chain recombines TRBV29-1 with TRBJ1-1, with 7 bases lining up with TRBD1. Germline CDR1 and CDR2: SQVTM and ANQGSEA. V was clipped by 7 bases and J by 5 bases; unmatched bases: 4. The CDR3 consists of 11 residues. This chain's CDR3 is CSGIRGTEAFF. In DNA, the CDR3 is TGCAGCGGCATCAGGGGGACTGAAGCTTTCTTT.

The chain recombines TRBV30 with TRBJ2-7; D may be TRBD2 (6 bases). Trimming took off 0 bases at V and 3 bases at J, with 15 bases between the two ends. The CDR3 is made up of 15 amino acids. CDR1 and CDR2 from the germline V gene are GTSNPN and SVGIG (reference sequence). The CDR3 here is CAWSVRGTRSYEQYF. The CDR3 DNA follows: TGTGCCTGGAGTGTACGGGGGACGCGAAGCTACGAGCAGTACTTC.

The rearrangement links TRBV2 to TRBJ2-7, with 9 bases fitting TRBD1. This CDR3 is 16 amino acids long. Germline assignment: CDR1 SNHLY and CDR2 FYNNEI. Trimming cost V 6 bases and J 3 bases; bases outside gene matches: 12. CDR3 in amino acids: CASRNPGQGVHYEQYF. CDR3 in DNA: TGTGCCAGCAGGAATCCGGGACAGGGAGTACACTACGAGCAGTACTTC.

Only one count was recorded for this clone. This chain links TRBV30 with TRBJ2-3, with 9 bases lining up with TRBD2. The CDR3 is 16 amino acids. CDR1 is GTSNPN, CDR2 SVGIG, per germline (reference sequence). Trimming cost V 0 bases and J 1 base; bases outside gene matches: 5. Here the CDR3 reads CAWSVDSSGGTDTQYF. CDR3 coding DNA: TGTGCCTGGAGTGTAGATTCTAGCGGGGGCACAGATACGCAGTATTTT.